Below, 20 T cell receptor beta chains from the same sample are listed, as sequenced in a study of T cells in Graves' hyperthyroidism and ophthalmopathy. TCR beta CDR3 sequences were amplified from RNA transcripts. Primed by the HTBI set, a first-round RT-PCR was run on the TCR CDR3. Via MiXCR, TCRdb re-called the multiplex PCR reads, giving one row per CDR3 protein. The table has under 650,000 distinct CDR3 sequences, around 15% seen once. Sequenced sample: blood. Receptors were obtained from a woman aged 25 to 39 with Graves' hyperthyroidism.

J is TRBJ2-5 and V is TRBV19; D gene ambiguous. Trimming left V 2 bases short and J 5 bases short, with 6 bases between. The CDR3 length is 12 residues. Germline CDR1 is LNHDA and CDR2 is SQIVND (reference sequence). CDR3 bases: TGTGCCAGTAGTATACGCTGGGAGACCCAGTACTTC. The encoded protein is CASSIRWETQYF.

V is TRBV19 and J is TRBJ1-1, with 7 bases identical to TRBD1. The germline V gene encodes CDR1 LNHDA and CDR2 SQIVND (reference sequence). Losses at the gene ends were 4 bases for V and 4 bases for J; bases not matched to a gene: 6. CDR3 length: 14 residues. CDR3 coding DNA: TGTGCCAGTAGTAGCCTAGCAGGGGGCACTGAAGCTTTCTTT. Its translation is CASSSLAGGTEAFF.

The rearrangement uses TRBV6-1 and TRBJ1-6, with D unclear. Trimming took off 5 bases at V and 10 bases at J, with 9 bases between the two ends. Germline assignment: CDR1 MNHNS and CDR2 SASEGT. The CDR3 is 12 residues long. The CDR3 region has the DNA TGTGCCAGCAGTCTCCGGAGGTCACCCCTCCACTTT. Residues: CASSLRRSPLHF.

At least ten counts were recorded for this clonotype. The CDR3: CASGTDRDYNEQFF. The CDR3 coding sequence is TGTGCCAGCGGCACGGACAGGGACTACAATGAGCAGTTCTTC. V usage is TRBV27 and J usage is TRBJ2-1; 8 positions match TRBD1. The CDR3 runs to 14 residues. Trimming took 8 bases from V and 3 from J; bases not matched to a gene: 6. Germline loops: CDR1 MNHEY, CDR2 SMNVEV (reference sequence).

This clonotype was counted a few times. V usage is TRBV5-5 and J usage is TRBJ2-5; TRBD1 or TRBD2 may be the D gene (5 bases each). Trimming removed 0 bases at V and 4 bases at J, with 16 bases between. The CDR3 is 16 residues long. Per the germline V gene, CDR1 is SGHKS and CDR2 is YYEKEE (reference sequence). For the CDR3, the DNA is TGTGCCAGCAGCTTGGCCGGGACCCGCCCTAGAGAGACCCAGTACTTC. Translated, it gives CASSLAGTRPRETQYF.

This clonotype was counted at least ten times. The rearrangement uses TRBV7-8 and TRBJ1-1; the D gene is possibly TRBD1 (5 bases). This CDR3 comprises 16 residues. CDR1 and CDR2 from the germline V gene are SGHVS and FQNEAQ. The V end was cut by 4 bases, the J end by 4 bases, with 19 bases between. This CDR3 reads CASSSRTRADSTEAFF. DNA of the CDR3: TGTGCCAGCAGCTCAAGGACCAGGGCAGATAGCACTGAAGCTTTCTTT.

The sample holds a few counts of this clonotype. V and J are TRBV12-3 or TRBV12-4 and TRBJ1-5; no firm D call. Trimming shortened V by 1 base and J by 3 bases, and 10 bases separated the two germline ends. This CDR3 comprises 15 residues. This CDR3 is CASSLEIQLNQPQHF. For the CDR3, the DNA is TGTGCCAGCAGTTTAGAAATCCAGCTCAATCAGCCCCAGCATTTT.

This clonotype was picked up many times. The gene calls are TRBV7-2 and TRBJ2-7; no reliable D call. Trimming stripped 1 base from V and 2 bases from J, with 6 bases between. Germline CDR1 is SGHTA and CDR2 is FQGNSA. This CDR3 spans 13 amino acids. The CDR3 here is CASSLGSAYEQYF. Written as DNA, the CDR3 is TGTGCCAGCAGCTTAGGTTCAGCCTACGAGCAGTACTTC.

The table lists this clonotype with many counts. The J gene is TRBJ1-2, the V gene TRBV2; D is perhaps TRBD1 (5 bases). This CDR3 spans 13 amino acids. The V gene's germline CDR1 is SNHLY and CDR2 FYNNEI. V lost 4 bases and J 4 bases, leaving 10 bases between the germline ends. The DNA for the CDR3 is TGTGCCAGCAGTGTTACAGGACGCTATGGCTACACCTTC. Translated: CASSVTGRYGYTF.

This clonotype was recorded at least ten times. Written as DNA, the CDR3 is TGTGCCAGCAGCTCTTTTAACAGGGTCGGCACCGGGGAGCTGTTTTTT. This encodes CASSSFNRVGTGELFF. V gene TRBV3-1 combines with J gene TRBJ2-2, with a possible D match to TRBD1 (6 bases). The ends were cut back, 5 bases at V and 4 bases at J, with 17 bases in the middle. The CDR3 runs 16 residues. Germline CDR1 reads LGHDT; CDR2 reads YNNKEL (reference sequence).

This clonotype has ten or more counts. The chain carries TRBV2 and TRBJ2-1, with D possibly called TRBD1 or TRBD2 (5 bases each). CDR1 is SNHLY and CDR2 is FYNNEI in the germline V gene. V was trimmed by 2 bases and J by 8 bases, leaving 10 bases between them. The CDR3 length is 13 residues. This CDR3 is CASSEIRGDEQFF. CDR3 DNA: TGTGCCAGCAGTGAAATAAGAGGGGATGAGCAGTTCTTC.

CDR3 amino acids: CASSNLAGDTDTQYF. Here the CDR3 DNA reads TGTGCCAGCAGCAACCTAGCGGGAGACACAGATACGCAGTATTTT. The J gene is TRBJ2-3, the V gene TRBV7-6; 10 positions agree with TRBD2. The trim removed 5 bases at V and 2 bases at J, leaving 4 bases unmatched. Looked up from germline, CDR1 is SGHVS and CDR2 is FNYEAQ. The CDR3 contains 15 residues.

This clonotype was found a few times. The V call is TRBV10-3, the J call TRBJ2-4; TRBD2 aligns across 7 bases. The CDR3 runs 13 residues. With V trimmed by 10 bases and J by 8 bases, 11 bases remained unmatched. In germline, CDR1 is ENHRY, CDR2 SYGVKD. In DNA form, the CDR3 reads TGTGCCACCAGGGAGGGAGGGCCGGACATTCAGTACTTC. Translation: CATREGGPDIQYF.

This clonotype occurred many times. The chain links TRBV3-1 to TRBJ1-6; D call uncertain. The V end was cut by 7 bases, the J end by 4 bases, with 11 bases between. The CDR3 covers 14 residues. Germline V lookup: CDR1 LGHDT, CDR2 YNNKEL (reference sequence). CDR3 region: CASNQNKYNSPLHF. DNA of the CDR3: TGTGCCAGCAACCAGAACAAGTATAATTCACCCCTCCACTTT.

This clonotype was seen many times. The chain joins TRBV27 to TRBJ2-7, with D unclear. V was clipped by 3 bases and J by 7 bases, with 16 bases between them. Germline values: CDR1 MNHEY, CDR2 SMNVEV (reference sequence). The CDR3 is 14 amino acids. The CDR3 nucleotides are TGTGCCAGCAGTTTTGCTGAAAGGGCTCGTGAGCAGTACTTC. This gives the protein CASSFAERAREQYF.

The chain uses TRBV12-3 or TRBV12-4 and TRBJ1-6; D is perhaps TRBD1 (5 bases). V shed 6 bases and J shed 6 bases, with 12 bases lying between them. The CDR3 extends over 14 amino acids. The CDR3 is CASSPTGRNSPLHF. CDR3 sequence (DNA): TGTGCCAGCAGCCCCACGGGGCGTAATTCACCCCTCCACTTT.

V gene TRBV30 combines with J gene TRBJ2-2; 9 bases match TRBD1. Per germline, CDR1 GTSNPN and CDR2 SVGIG (reference sequence). With V trimmed by 0 bases and J by 7 bases, 3 bases remained unmatched. The CDR3 spans 14 residues. CDR3 in amino acids: CAWSVDRGIGELFF. CDR3 nucleotides: TGTGCCTGGAGTGTAGACAGGGGGATCGGGGAGCTGTTTTTT.

The rearrangement joins TRBV9 to TRBJ2-2; D gene ambiguous. Trimming took off 0 bases at V and 3 bases at J, with 12 bases between the two ends. Germline V gene sequence: CDR1 SGDLS, CDR2 YYNGEE. The CDR3 sequence is 16 residues long. CDR3: CASSVEGGQHTGELFF. Written as DNA, the CDR3 is TGTGCCAGCAGCGTAGAGGGTGGTCAACACACCGGGGAGCTGTTTTTT.

This clonotype appeared many times. This chain connects TRBV27 to TRBJ1-1; possible D gene TRBD1, 5 bases. CDR1 is MNHEY, CDR2 SMNVEV, per germline (reference sequence). The CDR3 length is 16 residues. V was trimmed by 3 bases and J by 0 bases, leaving 14 bases between them. The CDR3 is CASSLNPKGLNTEAFF. The CDR3, as DNA: TGTGCCAGCAGTTTGAACCCCAAGGGGCTGAACACTGAAGCTTTCTTT.

The table lists this clonotype with many counts. V and J are TRBV7-2 and TRBJ2-7, with 9 bases identical to TRBD2. This CDR3 has 17 amino acids. Germline CDR1 SGHTA, CDR2 FQGNSA. Trimming took 2 bases from V and 3 from J; bases not matched to a gene: 11. The CDR3 region is CASSLLPLVAGDYEQYF. The CDR3 DNA is TGTGCCAGCAGCTTACTCCCTCTAGTAGCGGGGGACTACGAGCAGTACTTC.